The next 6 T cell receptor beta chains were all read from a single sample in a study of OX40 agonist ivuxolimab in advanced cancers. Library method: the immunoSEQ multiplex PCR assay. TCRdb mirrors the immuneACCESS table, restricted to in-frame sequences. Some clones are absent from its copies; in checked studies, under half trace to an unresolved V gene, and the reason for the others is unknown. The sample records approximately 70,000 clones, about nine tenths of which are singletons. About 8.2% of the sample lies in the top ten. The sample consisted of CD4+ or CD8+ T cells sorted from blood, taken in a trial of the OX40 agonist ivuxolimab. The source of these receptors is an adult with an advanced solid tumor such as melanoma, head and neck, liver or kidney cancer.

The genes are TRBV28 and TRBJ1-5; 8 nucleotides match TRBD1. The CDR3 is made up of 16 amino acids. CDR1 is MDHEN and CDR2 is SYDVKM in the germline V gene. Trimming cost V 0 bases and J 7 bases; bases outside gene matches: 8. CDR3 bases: TGTGCCAGCAGTTTATGGGGGCAGGGGGCTGTCCAGCCCCAGCATTTT. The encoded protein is CASSLWGQGAVQPQHF.

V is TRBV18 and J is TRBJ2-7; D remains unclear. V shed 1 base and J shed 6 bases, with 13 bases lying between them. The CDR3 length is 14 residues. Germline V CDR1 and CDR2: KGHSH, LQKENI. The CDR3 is CASSPQGGTGEQYF. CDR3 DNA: TGTGCCAGCTCACCACAGGGTGGAACTGGCGAGCAGTACTTC. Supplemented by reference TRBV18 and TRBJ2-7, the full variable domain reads NAGVMQNPRHLVRRRGQEARLRCSPMKGHSHVYWYRQLPEEGLKFMVYLQKENIIDESGMPKERFSAEFPKEGPSILRIQQVVRGDSAAYFCASSPQGGTGEQYFGPGTRLTVT.

The CDR3 reads CASSSGGSYNEQFF. In nucleotides, the CDR3 is TGTGCCAGCAGCTCCGGGGGCTCCTACAATGAGCAGTTCTTC. The rearrangement links TRBV7-6 to TRBJ2-1; D is perhaps TRBD2 (6 bases). The ends were cut back, 4 bases at V and 0 bases at J, with 7 bases in the middle. The germline gives CDR1 SGHVS, CDR2 FNYEAQ. The CDR3 has 14 residues.

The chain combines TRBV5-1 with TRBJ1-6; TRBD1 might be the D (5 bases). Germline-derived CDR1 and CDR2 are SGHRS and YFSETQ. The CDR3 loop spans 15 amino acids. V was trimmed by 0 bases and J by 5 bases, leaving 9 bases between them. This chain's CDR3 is CASSLAQGNNSPLHF. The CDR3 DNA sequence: TGCGCCAGCAGCTTGGCGCAGGGAAATAATTCACCCCTCCACTTT.

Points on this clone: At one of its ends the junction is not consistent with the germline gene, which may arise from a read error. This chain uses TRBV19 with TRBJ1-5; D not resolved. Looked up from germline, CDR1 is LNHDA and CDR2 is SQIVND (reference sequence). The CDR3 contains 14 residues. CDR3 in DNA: TGTACCAGTAGTATAATGGTGGCCAATCAGCCCCAGCATTTT. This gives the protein CTSSIMVANQPQHF.

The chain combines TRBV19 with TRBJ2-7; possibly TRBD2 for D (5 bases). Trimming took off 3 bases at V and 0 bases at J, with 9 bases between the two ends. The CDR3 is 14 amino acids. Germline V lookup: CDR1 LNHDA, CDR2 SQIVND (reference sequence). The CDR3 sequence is CASSMVRGSYEQYF. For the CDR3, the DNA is TGTGCCAGTAGTATGGTCCGGGGCTCCTACGAGCAGTACTTC.